These 20 T cell receptor beta chains came from one sample sequenced in a study of shared clonotypes between healthy human individuals. Some clones are missing from TCRdb's copy, which holds only in-frame ones; the method was immunoSEQ multiplex PCR. The table records about 2.4 million clones, 80% to 95% of them present only once. The material sequenced was naive CD4+ T cells from PBMCs. Subset of the sample: CD45RA+ positively selected. These TCRs come from a man aged 18 to 30 in good health. Some clones in this sample may be carry-over from other donors' samples.

The rearrangement joins TRBV27 to TRBJ2-7; 13 bases align to TRBD2. Germline lookup yields CDR1 MNHEY and CDR2 SMNVEV (reference sequence). The CDR3 extends over 17 amino acids. V trimming: 6 bases; J trimming: 4 bases; junction bases outside the gene matches: 12. CDR3 in DNA: TGTGCCAGCAGCGAATCGGGACTAGCGGGGAGATTTTACGAGCAGTACTTC. This encodes CASSESGLAGRFYEQYF.

This chain's CDR3 is CASSFDSPNEKLFF. The CDR3 nucleotides read TGTGCCAGCAGTTTCGACAGCCCGAATGAAAAACTGTTTTTT. V and J are TRBV6-1 and TRBJ1-4; possible D gene TRBD1, 5 bases. Trimming removed 5 bases from V and 5 bases from J, with 12 bases in between. The CDR3 covers 14 residues. Germline lookup yields CDR1 MNHNS and CDR2 SASEGT.

This rearrangement joins TRBV7-9 to TRBJ2-1; TRBD2 might be the D (6 bases). V was shortened by 0 bases and J by 6 bases, with 12 bases between the two germline ends. From germline, CDR1 is SEHNR and CDR2 FQNEAQ (reference sequence). The CDR3 is 15 amino acids. CDR3 amino acids: CASSLALASPNEQFF. As DNA, the CDR3 is TGTGCCAGCAGCTTAGCGCTAGCGTCCCCCAATGAGCAGTTCTTC.

With respect to this clone: Other DNA sequences from this sample encode an identical CDR3 as well. The CDR3 DNA reads TGTGCCAGCAGCTTACGGGGGACCTACAATGAGCAGTTCTTC. This sequence encodes CASSLRGTYNEQFF. The genes are TRBV11-3 and TRBJ2-1, with D perhaps matching TRBD2 (6 bases). V was trimmed by 2 bases and J by 2 bases, leaving 7 bases between them. There are 14 residues in the CDR3. Germline V gene data show CDR1 as SGHNT and CDR2 as YENEEA.

Comments on this clone: The same CDR3 also results from other DNA sequences found in this sample. V usage is TRBV5-1 and J usage is TRBJ1-2, with D possibly being TRBD1 (6 bases). Germline V gene data show CDR1 as SGHRS and CDR2 as YFSETQ. Deletions cut 2 bases from V and 6 bases from J, with 8 bases between. The CDR3 extends over 12 amino acids. CDR3 loop: CASSLAGDGYTF. The CDR3 bases are TGCGCCAGCAGCTTAGCAGGGGATGGCTACACCTTC. The entire variable domain, with the rest obtained from reference TRBV5-1 and TRBJ1-2, is as follows: KAGVTQTPRYLIKTRGQQVTLSCSPISGHRSVSWYQQTPGQGLQFLFEYFSETQRNKGNFPGRFSGRQFSNSRSEMNVSTLELGDSALYLCASSLAGDGYTFGSGTRLTVV.

This clone was seen only once. The J gene is TRBJ1-2, the V gene TRBV5-1; TRBD1 matches 8 bases. Germline values: CDR1 SGHRS, CDR2 YFSETQ. Losses at the gene ends were 4 bases for V and 1 base for J; bases not matched to a gene: 6. CDR3 length: 15 residues. The chain's CDR3 is CASSPRTGYNYGYTF. CDR3 sequence (DNA): TGCGCCAGCAGCCCACGGACAGGGTATAACTATGGCTACACCTTC.

The chain carries TRBV9 and TRBJ1-5; TRBD1 matches 7 bases. Germline V gene data show CDR1 as SGDLS and CDR2 as YYNGEE. CDR3 length equals 15 residues. V lost 4 bases, J lost 1 base, and 5 bases stayed unmatched. CDR3 amino acids: CASSRQGKSNQPQHF. In nucleotides, the CDR3 is TGTGCCAGCAGCAGACAGGGTAAGAGCAATCAGCCCCAGCATTTT.

Concerning this clone: This same CDR3 is encoded by further DNA sequences in the sample. The J gene is TRBJ2-6, the V gene TRBV27; D gene unclear. V lost 4 bases to trimming and J lost 0 bases, with 7 bases between them. The CDR3 covers 15 residues. From germline, CDR1 is MNHEY and CDR2 SMNVEV (reference sequence). In DNA, the CDR3 is TGTGCCAGCAGTTCTCTCAGCTCTGGGGCCAACGTCCTGACTTTC. Residues: CASSSLSSGANVLTF.

Here the CDR3 DNA reads TGTGCCAGCAGCCCCCCCCCGGACGGATATAGCAATCAGCCCCAGCATTTT. Amino acids: CASSPPPDGYSNQPQHF. V and J are TRBV5-8 and TRBJ1-5; D is uncertain. This CDR3 is built from 17 residues. Trimming took 4 bases from V and 0 from J, leaving 17 bases between them. Germline loops: CDR1 SGHTS, CDR2 YDEGEE.

The chain carries TRBV14 and TRBJ1-2, with D unresolved. V dropped 4 bases and J dropped 4 bases, with 16 bases sitting between them. CDR1 is SGHDN and CDR2 is FVKESK in the germline V gene. The CDR3 is 15 residues long. The CDR3 is CASSPGTFNLYGYTF. CDR3 coding DNA: TGTGCCAGCAGCCCTGGAACCTTTAATCTCTATGGCTACACCTTC.

V gene TRBV7-3 combines with J gene TRBJ2-2; the D gene is possibly TRBD2 (5 bases). This CDR3 contains 15 residues. V lost 6 bases and J lost 0, with 11 bases in between. The germline CDR1 and CDR2 sequences are SGHTA and FQGTGA. The CDR3 here is CASSRGSPNTGELFF. In DNA form, the CDR3 reads TGTGCCAGCAGTCGGGGTTCACCGAACACCGGGGAGCTGTTTTTT.

CDR3 nucleotides: TGTGCCAGTAGTATCATGACGGGCCCAGTAGGCGAGCAGTACTTC. This sequence encodes CASSIMTGPVGEQYF. The chain links TRBV19 to TRBJ2-7, with unresolved D. Trimming left V 3 bases short and J 6 bases short, with 18 bases between. The CDR3 loop spans 15 amino acids. CDR1 is LNHDA, CDR2 SQIVND, per germline (reference sequence).

In its sample, this clone was seen once. The gene calls are TRBV6-5 and TRBJ1-1; the D gene is possibly TRBD1 (5 bases). This CDR3 spans 14 amino acids. Germline loops: CDR1 MNHEY, CDR2 SVGAGI. Trimming removed 0 bases at V and 7 bases at J, with 12 bases between. CDR3 in amino acids: CASSYSKGKNEAFF. CDR3 sequence (DNA): TGTGCCAGCAGTTACTCCAAGGGGAAGAATGAAGCTTTCTTT.

The chain recombines TRBV4-2 with TRBJ2-5, with 7 positions matching TRBD1. Per the germline V gene, CDR1 is LGHNA and CDR2 is YNFKEQ. V was clipped by 8 bases and J by 7 bases; unmatched bases: 13. The CDR3 contains 14 residues. The CDR3 nucleotides are TGTGCCAGCGCAGAACAGGGGCCCCCCGGGACCCAGTACTTC. Encoded protein: CASAEQGPPGTQYF.

The J gene is TRBJ2-1, the V gene TRBV7-3, with TRBD2 as a possible D gene (6 bases). The germline V gene encodes CDR1 SGHTA and CDR2 FQGTGA. The CDR3 loop spans 16 amino acids. V lost 5 bases, J lost 0 bases, and 14 bases lay in between. The CDR3 sequence is CASSAGPPGSYNEQFF. The DNA for the CDR3 is TGTGCCAGCAGCGCGGGACCTCCCGGCTCCTACAATGAGCAGTTCTTC.

The J gene is TRBJ1-3, the V gene TRBV19, with TRBD1 identical over 7 bases. Germline V CDR1 and CDR2: LNHDA, SQIVND (reference sequence). There are 14 residues in the CDR3. After removal of 7 bases from V and 6 bases from J, the junction contained 9 bases not matched to a gene. CDR3 sequence: CASTLTGTQNTIYF. The CDR3 nucleotides are TGTGCCAGTACCCTGACAGGGACACAAAACACCATATATTTT.

The CDR3 DNA follows: TGTGCCAGCAGTGAAGCCGGGCTAGCGGGAGACCCCGTCTACGAGCAGTACTTC. It translates to CASSEAGLAGDPVYEQYF. This chain uses TRBV6-1 with TRBJ2-7; TRBD2 agrees at 10 bases. V lost 0 bases, J lost 3 bases, and 11 bases stayed unmatched. The CDR3 consists of 18 residues. CDR1 MNHNS and CDR2 SASEGT come from the germline V gene.

Comments on this clone: The identical CDR3 is also encoded by other nucleotide sequences in the sample. CDR3 amino acids: CASSPRETQYF. DNA for the CDR3: TGTGCCAGCAGTCCCCGTGAGACCCAGTACTTC. This chain joins TRBV28 and TRBJ2-5; D gene ambiguous. There are 11 residues in the CDR3. Germline V gives CDR1 MDHEN, CDR2 SYDVKM. The V gene lost 5 bases and the J gene lost 5 bases, with 6 bases spanning the gap.

This rearrangement joins TRBV7-9 to TRBJ1-5; a weak D match, TRBD1 (6 bases). CDR3 length equals 17 residues. Between the trimmed V and J ends, which lost 1 base and 2 bases, there was a span of 15 bases. The germline gives CDR1 SEHNR, CDR2 FQNEAQ (reference sequence). The CDR3 loop reads CASSLGAGGRGNQPQHF. The CDR3 DNA reads TGTGCCAGCAGCTTAGGTGCGGGGGGCCGGGGCAATCAGCCCCAGCATTTT.

CDR3 sequence reads: CASSLVGQGKRNEQFF. The CDR3 bases are TGTGCCAGCAGCTTAGTGGGACAGGGAAAGAGAAATGAGCAGTTCTTC. The chain employs TRBV7-9 and TRBJ2-1; 9 bases map to TRBD1. There are 16 residues in the CDR3. After removal of 1 base from V and 7 bases from J, the junction contained 8 bases not matched to a gene. Per germline, CDR1 SEHNR and CDR2 FQNEAQ (reference sequence).